The 14 T cell receptor beta chains in this list originate from one sample, sequenced in a study of cytomegalovirus exposure and HLA in healthy donors. PCR used 60 Vbeta primers and 13 Jbeta primers. Repertoires were generated with immunoSEQ multiplex PCR, while TCRdb's copy carries only in-frame clones and drops some. Among some 100,000 clones listed, around 76% were seen once. The material sequenced was PBMCs. Receptors originate from a man between 50 and 59 years old in good health and CMV-seropositive.

The rearrangement joins TRBV11-2 to TRBJ2-1, with D possibly matching TRBD2 (5 bases). Germline V gives CDR1 SGHAT, CDR2 FQNNGV. This CDR3 has 14 residues. V dropped 8 bases and J dropped 0 bases, with 11 bases sitting between them. The CDR3: CASGRASSYNEQFF. The CDR3 nucleotides read TGTGCCAGCGGGAGAGCAAGCTCCTACAATGAGCAGTTCTTC. The whole variable domain, filled in from reference TRBV11-2 and TRBJ2-1, reads EAGVAQSPRYKIIEKRQSVAFWCNPISGHATLYWYQQILGQGPKLLIQFQNNGVVDDSQLPKDRFSAERLKGVDSTLKIQPAKLEDSAVYLCASGRASSYNEQFFGPGTRLTVL.

The chain is built from TRBV6-5 and TRBJ2-5; D gene unclear. Trimming left V 2 bases short and J 2 bases short, with 9 bases between. The CDR3 covers 14 residues. Germline-derived CDR1 and CDR2 are MNHEY and SVGAGI. This CDR3 is CASSYTPRQETQYF. The DNA for the CDR3 is TGTGCCAGCAGTTACACTCCGAGGCAAGAGACCCAGTACTTC.

J is TRBJ2-2 and V is TRBV10-2, with 8 bases identical to TRBD1. The germline CDR1 and CDR2 sequences are WSHSY and SAAADI. V dropped 8 bases and J dropped 4; count of bases not matched to a gene: 6. The CDR3 loop spans 14 amino acids. For the CDR3, the DNA is TGCGCCAGCGGCCCAGGGGGCGTCACCGGGGAGCTGTTTTTT. Amino acid sequence: CASGPGGVTGELFF.

The chain employs TRBV18 and TRBJ1-1, with unresolved D. CDR3 length: 15 residues. V shed 3 bases and J shed 5 bases, with 16 bases lying between them. Germline CDR1 and CDR2: KGHSH and LQKENI. CDR3 protein: CASSPSGERVTEAFF. The CDR3 coding sequence is TGTGCCAGCTCACCTTCCGGGGAACGTGTAACTGAAGCTTTCTTT. Full variable domain (rest looked up from reference TRBV18 and TRBJ1-1): NAGVMQNPRHLVRRRGQEARLRCSPMKGHSHVYWYRQLPEEGLKFMVYLQKENIIDESGMPKERFSAEFPKEGPSILRIQQVVRGDSAAYFCASSPSGERVTEAFFGQGTRLTVV.

The chain is built from TRBV5-4 and TRBJ2-5; 7 bases are shared with TRBD2. V shed 2 bases and J 5 bases; nucleotides not matched to a gene: 6. CDR1 and CDR2 from the germline V gene are SGHNT and YYREEE (reference sequence). The CDR3 is 14 residues long. The CDR3 DNA reads as TGTGCCAGCAGCTTCGACCAGGGAGGGGAGACCCAGTACTTC. This translates into CASSFDQGGETQYF.

The chain carries TRBV5-1 and TRBJ1-4; possible D gene TRBD1, 5 bases. Germline V gene sequence: CDR1 SGHRS, CDR2 YFSETQ. CDR3 size: 17 residues. V lost 0 bases to trimming and J lost 4 bases, with 16 bases between them. In DNA form, the CDR3 reads TGCGCCAGCAGCTTGGGCTACGCAGGAGGGGATAATGAAAAACTGTTTTTT. This encodes CASSLGYAGGDNEKLFF.

The rearrangement uses TRBV18 and TRBJ1-3; 10 bases line up with TRBD1. The ends lost 3 bases at V and 3 bases at J; junction bases unmatched: 2. The germline V gene has CDR1 KGHSH and CDR2 LQKENI. CDR3 length: 15 amino acids. CDR3 DNA sequence: TGTGCCAGCTCACCGGACAGGGGGAGTGGAAACACCATATATTTT. Amino acids: CASSPDRGSGNTIYF.

This chain uses TRBV15 with TRBJ1-5, with D tentatively TRBD1 (5 bases). The germline V gene has CDR1 LNHNV and CDR2 YYDKDF (reference sequence). Trimming cost V 8 bases and J 7 bases, with 18 bases left between them. The CDR3 runs to 14 residues. CDR3 in DNA: TGTGCCACCGCCCTGGTGGGGCGGGGGCAGCCCCAGCATTTT. It specifies CATALVGRGQPQHF.

V usage is TRBV29-1 and J usage is TRBJ2-2; D not certain. Between the trimmed V and J ends, which lost 0 bases and 1 base, there was a span of 3 bases. The CDR3 contains 13 residues. Germline V gene data show CDR1 as SQVTM and CDR2 as ANQGSEA. In nucleotides, the CDR3 is TGCAGCGTTGAAGACGGGAACACCGGGGAGCTGTTTTTT. Protein sequence: CSVEDGNTGELFF.

CDR3 amino acids: CSVGRAYQETQYF. For the CDR3, the DNA is TGCAGCGTCGGGAGGGCGTACCAAGAGACCCAGTACTTC. This rearrangement joins TRBV29-1 to TRBJ2-5, with TRBD2 matching over 8 bases. Germline CDR1 is SQVTM and CDR2 is ANQGSEA. The CDR3 extends over 13 amino acids. The V gene end was trimmed by 6 bases and the J gene end by 0 bases; junction bases not matched to a gene: 3.

The V and J genes are TRBV28 and TRBJ2-3; D may be TRBD1 (6 bases). This CDR3 has 13 residues. Germline CDR1 reads MDHEN; CDR2 reads SYDVKM. With 2 bases removed from V and 8 bases from J, the gap between germline ends came to 11 bases. In nucleotides, the CDR3 is TGTGCCAGCAGTTTAGGGGGCGATGGTACGCAGTATTTT. Translated: CASSLGGDGTQYF. Filled out from reference TRBV28 and TRBJ2-3, the complete variable domain reads DVKVTQSSRYLVKRTGEKVFLECVQDMDHENMFWYRQDPGLGLRLIYFSYDVKMKEKGDIPEGYSVSREKKERFSLILESASTNQTSMYLCASSLGGDGTQYFGPGTRLTVL.

This clone was seen only a few times. This sample also contains other DNA sequences that code for the same CDR3. This chain joins TRBV7-9 and TRBJ2-6; TRBD2 might be the D (5 bases). Deletions cut 1 base from V and 0 bases from J, with 7 bases between. This CDR3 spans 16 amino acids. From germline, CDR1 is SEHNR and CDR2 FQNEAQ (reference sequence). Here the CDR3 DNA reads TGTGCCAGCAGCTTAGGCGCGGGCTCTGGGGCCAACGTCCTGACTTTC. Its translation is CASSLGAGSGANVLTF. Filled out from reference TRBV7-9 and TRBJ2-6, the complete variable domain reads DTGVSQNPRHKITKRGQNVTFRCDPISEHNRLYWYRQTLGQGPEFLTYFQNEAQLEKSRLLSDRFSAERPKGSFSTLEIQRTEQGDSAMYLCASSLGAGSGANVLTFGAGSRLTVL.

V usage is TRBV28 and J usage is TRBJ2-7; 7 bases fit TRBD2. Germline lookup yields CDR1 MDHEN and CDR2 SYDVKM. CDR3 length: 16 amino acids. V trimming: 6 bases; J trimming: 0 bases; junction bases outside the gene matches: 11. The CDR3 coding sequence is TGTGCCAGCAGCCGGCTCCTGCGGGAGAGCTCCTACGAGCAGTACTTC. It yields the protein CASSRLLRESSYEQYF.

This clone was seen a handful of times. The chain is built from TRBV5-4 and TRBJ2-5, with 9 positions matching TRBD1. This CDR3 is built from 15 residues. Germline lookup yields CDR1 SGHNT and CDR2 YYREEE (reference sequence). V lost 0 bases, J lost 3 bases, and 3 bases stayed unmatched. The CDR3 protein is CASSLVGTGKETQYF. CDR3 nucleotide sequence: TGTGCCAGCAGCTTGGTTGGGACAGGGAAAGAGACCCAGTACTTC.